The 18 T cell receptor beta chains below come from one sample, sequenced in a study of shared clonotypes between healthy human individuals. TCRdb keeps only in-frame clones here, not all; method: immunoSEQ multiplex PCR. The table has roughly 2.6 million clones, roughly 92% seen once. The sequenced sample consisted of naive CD4+ T cells sorted from blood. The subset here: CD45RA+ positively selected. The receptors here all came from a man aged 18 to 30 in good health.

The chain combines TRBV5-1 with TRBJ2-7; 9 nucleotides match TRBD2. Germline V lookup: CDR1 SGHRS, CDR2 YFSETQ. Trimming took 4 bases from V and 2 from J; bases not matched to a gene: 10. The CDR3 is made up of 16 amino acids. The CDR3 nucleotides are TGCGCCAGCAGCGAAAAACTAGCGGGTGTCACCTACGAGCAGTACTTC. Its translation: CASSEKLAGVTYEQYF. The full variable domain, in which reference TRBV5-1 and TRBJ2-7 provide the parts outside the CDR3, is KAGVTQTPRYLIKTRGQQVTLSCSPISGHRSVSWYQQTPGQGLQFLFEYFSETQRNKGNFPGRFSGRQFSNSRSEMNVSTLELGDSALYLCASSEKLAGVTYEQYFGPGTRLTVT.

V gene TRBV11-2 combines with J gene TRBJ1-1, with D maybe TRBD1 (5 bases). CDR1 SGHAT and CDR2 FQNNGV come from the germline V gene. The V end lost 2 bases, the J end lost 0 bases, and 10 bases lay between the germline ends. CDR3 length: 15 amino acids. CDR3 amino acids: CASSLRRGMNTEAFF. Here the CDR3 DNA reads TGTGCCAGCAGCTTACGCCGGGGGATGAACACTGAAGCTTTCTTT.

The rearrangement uses TRBV7-2 and TRBJ2-3; 10 nucleotides agree with TRBD1. Losses at the gene ends were 5 bases for V and 5 bases for J; bases not matched to a gene: 7. Germline CDR1 and CDR2: SGHTA and FQGNSA. This CDR3 spans 15 amino acids. CDR3 amino acids: CASSVGTGEKDTQYF. CDR3 DNA: TGTGCCAGCAGCGTTGGGACAGGGGAGAAAGATACGCAGTATTTT.

The chain employs TRBV28 and TRBJ2-6; TRBD2 aligns across 9 bases. This CDR3 comprises 17 residues. V lost 6 bases, J lost 7 bases, and 13 bases stayed unmatched. CDR1 and CDR2 from the germline V gene are MDHEN and SYDVKM. In DNA, the CDR3 is TGTGCCAGCAGAAGCGGGGGGACAACTCTGGGAGCCAACGTCCTGACTTTC. Its protein product is CASRSGGTTLGANVLTF.

This clone was found once. This sequence joins TRBV29-1 and TRBJ2-3; tentatively, D is TRBD1 or TRBD2 (5 bases each). V lost 7 bases, J lost 4 bases, and 15 bases lay in between. CDR1 and CDR2 from the germline V gene are SQVTM and ANQGSEA. The CDR3 covers 13 residues. The CDR3, as DNA: TGCAGCGGTATGGTCGGGGCCGCAGATACGCAGTATTTT. It is translated as CSGMVGAADTQYF.

This clone appeared a single time. The chain links TRBV30 to TRBJ1-2; tentative D call: TRBD1 (5 bases). CDR1 is GTSNPN, CDR2 SVGIG, per germline (reference sequence). V gave up 3 bases and J gave up 13 bases, with 15 bases separating them. The CDR3 is 11 amino acids. The CDR3 loop is CAWSPGLYCTF. The CDR3 nucleotides are TGTGCCTGGAGCCCGGGACTCTACTGCACCTTC.

CDR3 residues: CASSLDSRFTIYF. CDR3 coding DNA: TGTGCCAGCAGCTTAGATTCCCGCTTCACCATATATTTT. J is TRBJ1-3 and V is TRBV11-2; no clear D. The CDR3 contains 13 residues. CDR1 and CDR2 from the germline V gene are SGHAT and FQNNGV. Trimming pared 0 bases from V and 9 bases from J, leaving 9 bases between. The whole variable domain, filled in from reference TRBV11-2 and TRBJ1-3, reads EAGVAQSPRYKIIEKRQSVAFWCNPISGHATLYWYQQILGQGPKLLIQFQNNGVVDDSQLPKDRFSAERLKGVDSTLKIQPAKLEDSAVYLCASSLDSRFTIYFGEGSWLTVV.

The chain links TRBV7-9 to TRBJ2-1, with D perhaps matching TRBD2 (6 bases). Germline CDR1 is SEHNR and CDR2 is FQNEAQ (reference sequence). The V gene lost 0 bases and the J gene lost 0 bases, with 15 bases spanning the gap. The length of the CDR3 is 18 residues. CDR3 in amino acids: CASSLAGGLGSSYNEQFF. CDR3 DNA: TGTGCCAGCAGCTTAGCGGGAGGTCTGGGAAGCTCCTACAATGAGCAGTTCTTC.

The genes are TRBV5-1 and TRBJ2-5; D may be TRBD2 (6 bases). V was pared by 2 bases and J by 3 bases, with 17 bases between. The CDR3 spans 16 residues. Germline V gene sequence: CDR1 SGHRS, CDR2 YFSETQ. CDR3 DNA: TGCGCCAGCAGCTTAAAGACTAGTAACTTAAAAGAGACCCAGTACTTC. Translated: CASSLKTSNLKETQYF.

V is TRBV5-1 and J is TRBJ2-3, with a tentative D call TRBD1 (5 bases). This CDR3 region has 14 residues. V lost 4 bases and J 4 bases, leaving 13 bases between the germline ends. Germline CDR1 is SGHRS and CDR2 is YFSETQ. DNA for the CDR3: TGCGCCAGCAGCCGACGGTGGGGCCCAGATACGCAGTATTTT. It translates to CASSRRWGPDTQYF.

Details on this clone: Other DNA sequences from this sample encode an identical CDR3 as well. This chain links TRBV7-2 with TRBJ2-2; D not resolved. The CDR3 runs to 14 residues. CDR1 is SGHTA and CDR2 is FQGNSA in the germline V gene. Trimming stripped 1 base from V and 5 bases from J, with 8 bases between. This chain's CDR3 is CASSLEGSTGELFF. The CDR3 DNA reads as TGTGCCAGCAGCTTAGAGGGCTCGACCGGGGAGCTGTTTTTT.

This clone occurred a few times. The V gene is TRBV28, the J gene TRBJ1-3; D is uncertain. Per the germline V gene, CDR1 is MDHEN and CDR2 is SYDVKM. V was shortened by 2 bases and J by 0 bases, with 2 bases between the two germline ends. This CDR3 region has 13 residues. CDR3 residues: CASSLPSGNTIYF. The CDR3, as DNA: TGTGCCAGCAGTTTACCCTCTGGAAACACCATATATTTT.

V usage is TRBV18 and J usage is TRBJ2-1; TRBD1 matches 7 bases. CDR1 is KGHSH and CDR2 is LQKENI in the germline V gene. This CDR3 has 16 residues. J gave up 5 bases and V 3 bases, and 10 bases lay outside the gene matches. CDR3 region: CASSPTRDRVNNEQFF. The CDR3 region has the DNA TGTGCCAGCTCACCGACCCGAGACAGGGTGAACAATGAGCAGTTCTTC.

The rearrangement links TRBV10-3 to TRBJ2-7, with 9 bases matching TRBD1. Losses at the gene ends were 6 bases for V and 6 bases for J; bases not matched to a gene: 9. The CDR3 is made up of 14 amino acids. The germline CDR1 and CDR2 sequences are ENHRY and SYGVKD. This CDR3 reads CAIRWDRESGEQYF. For the CDR3, the DNA is TGTGCCATCAGGTGGGACAGGGAATCGGGCGAGCAGTACTTC.

The chain uses TRBV2 and TRBJ2-5; D gene unclear. The V end lost 6 bases, the J end lost 3 bases, and 8 bases lay between the germline ends. CDR1 is SNHLY, CDR2 FYNNEI, per germline. This CDR3 comprises 12 residues. CDR3 nucleotide sequence: TGTGCCAGCAGCCACAATGAAGAGACCCAGTACTTC. Its translation is CASSHNEETQYF.

The chain uses TRBV19 and TRBJ1-5; 7 nucleotides align to TRBD1. Per germline, CDR1 LNHDA and CDR2 SQIVND (reference sequence). This CDR3 has 17 residues. The J segment lost 0 bases and the V segment lost 1 base, leaving 6 bases of the junction unmatched. CDR3 DNA: TGTGCCAGTAGTATAGTGACAGGGAAAAGTAGCAATCAGCCCCAGCATTTT. The encoded protein is CASSIVTGKSSNQPQHF.

The chain uses TRBV2 and TRBJ1-6, with 7 bases matching TRBD1. The CDR3 consists of 15 residues. CDR1 and CDR2 (germline): SNHLY, FYNNEI. The V gene end was trimmed by 6 bases and the J gene end by 7 bases; junction bases not matched to a gene: 9. For the CDR3, the DNA is TGTGCCAGCAGCCGGAGGGACAGCGTCAATTCACCCCTCCACTTT. Translating it yields CASSRRDSVNSPLHF.

This clone came up once. Other DNA sequences within the sample encode an identical CDR3. This chain's CDR3 is CASSWDRSTNEKLFF. The CDR3 DNA reads TGTGCCAGCAGCTGGGACCGCTCAACTAATGAAAAACTGTTTTTT. The chain has TRBV5-4 and TRBJ1-4, with a possible D match to TRBD1 (5 bases). The CDR3 sequence is 15 residues long. V lost 3 bases to trimming and J lost 0 bases, with 9 bases between them. The germline V gene has CDR1 SGHNT and CDR2 YYREEE (reference sequence).